These T cell receptor beta chains were read from a single sample in a study of OX40 agonist ivuxolimab in advanced cancers. Libraries were prepared by immunoSEQ multiplex PCR; TCRdb keeps only in-frame clonotypes and omits some of them. Among around 81,000 clones listed, 85% to 90% were seen once. This sample comprised CD4+ or CD8+ T cells sorted from blood, obtained in a trial of the OX40 agonist ivuxolimab. The receptors shown here come from an adult with an advanced solid tumor such as melanoma, head and neck, liver or kidney cancer. The CDR3 runs from the conserved cysteine through the conserved F or W. The D gene is left open where the match is weak. Only some rows state a clone size, as once, few, many or a class for expanded clones.

CDR3nt	CDR3aa	v_gene	j_gene	d_gene	abundance	len
TGTGCCAGCAGACCTAGCGGAGGGGGGGAGACCCAGTACTTC	CASRPSGGGETQYF	TRBV14	TRBJ2-5	NA	NA	14
TGTGCCAGTAGTATACCAGGTTTCTATGGCTACACCTTC	CASSIPGFYGYTF	TRBV19	TRBJ1-2	NA	NA	13
TGTGCCAGCAGCCAGACCCTATCTGGAGGACAGCCCCAGCATTTT	CASSQTLSGGQPQHF	TRBV7-2	TRBJ1-5	NA	NA	15
TGTGCCATCAGTGAGCCGGGCCTAAGCACAGATACGCAGTATTTT	CAISEPGLSTDTQYF	TRBV10-3	TRBJ2-3	NA	NA	15
TGTGCCAGCTTCCGAGGAGATAGGTTAGCTGAAGCTTTCTTT	CASFRGDRLAEAFF	TRBV28	TRBJ1-1	NA	NA	14
TGTGCCAGCAGCCCTGGACTAGCGGGAGCCTACGAGCAGTACTTC	CASSPGLAGAYEQYF	TRBV7-9	TRBJ2-7	TRBD2	NA	15
TGTGCCAGCTCACCCCCACGAGTCGGCACCGGGGAGCTGTTTTTT	CASSPPRVGTGELFF	TRBV18	TRBJ2-2	NA	once	15
TGCGCCAGCAGCCAAAACGAACAGGGTCGGAATCAGCCCCAGCATTTT	CASSQNEQGRNQPQHF	TRBV4-1	TRBJ1-5	NA	NA	16
TGTGCCAGCCCTCGATCGTTTGGGACCTACGAGCAGTACTTC	CASPRSFGTYEQYF	TRBV27	TRBJ2-7	NA	NA	14
TGTGCCAGCAGCTTGGGGATGGTGGGGGTCGGAGAGACCCAGTACTTC	CASSLGMVGVGETQYF	TRBV5-6	TRBJ2-5	NA	NA	16
TGTGCCAGCAGCCTAAACCGGGCTGCCCAAGAGACCCAGTACTTC	CASSLNRAAQETQYF	TRBV7-2	TRBJ2-5	NA	NA	15
TGTGCCAGCAGCCTAATGGACAGGGGGGCCTACGAAGCTTTCTTT	CASSLMDRGAYEAFF	TRBV11-1	TRBJ1-1	TRBD1	NA	15
TGTGCCAGCTCACAAGGACAGGGAAAGACCTACGAGCAGTACTTC	CASSQGQGKTYEQYF	TRBV18	TRBJ2-7	TRBD1	NA	15
TGTGCCAGCAGCTCGACTAGCGGGAGGCGACCAGATACGCAGTATTTT	CASSSTSGRRPDTQYF	TRBV7-3	TRBJ2-3	TRBD2	NA	16
TGCAGTGCTCTCGACACTGAAGCTTTCTTT	CSALDTEAFF	TRBV20-1	TRBJ1-1	NA	NA	10
TGTGCCAGCAGCCAATCGGGACTAGCGGGAGTTCCCCAGTACTTC	CASSQSGLAGVPQYF	TRBV14	TRBJ2-7	TRBD2	NA	15
TGTGCCAGTAGTATTAGCTTCGTCGGGACGGGTAATGAAAAACTGTTTTTT	CASSISFVGTGNEKLFF	TRBV19	TRBJ1-4	NA	few	17
TGTGCCAGCAGTCTTAGGACAAAGGGCAGTGAAAAACTGTTTTTT	CASSLRTKGSEKLFF	TRBV25-1	TRBJ1-4	NA	NA	15
TGTGCCAGCAATGGGAAGGGGAGGAGCACCGGGGAGCTGTTTTTT	CASNGKGRSTGELFF	TRBV2	TRBJ2-2	NA	NA	15
TGCGCCAGCAGCTTGGGGACGCAGGGTTCCGGCGAGCAGTACTTC	CASSLGTQGSGEQYF	TRBV5-1	TRBJ2-7	NA	NA	15
TGTGCCAGCAGCTTGAGGACAGACACTTCCTACAATGAGCAGTTCTTC	CASSLRTDTSYNEQFF	TRBV5-1	TRBJ2-1	NA	NA	16
TGTGCCAGCAGTCGTAGACTAGCGGGAGCGTTGAGCACAGATACGCAGTATTTT	CASSRRLAGALSTDTQYF	TRBV9	TRBJ2-3	TRBD2	NA	18
TGTGCAAGTCGCTTCTCGACTAGCGGGAGGGCCGGAGTAACCGGGGAGCTGTTTTTT	CASRFSTSGRAGVTGELFF	TRBV12-2	TRBJ2-2	NA	NA	19
TGTGCCAGCAGCTTGGAATACAGGGGCGACGAGCAGTACTTC	CASSLEYRGDEQYF	TRBV7-2	TRBJ2-7	TRBD1	NA	14
TGCGCCAGCAGCTTGGAGGGGACGTCCTACAATGAGCAGTTCTTC	CASSLEGTSYNEQFF	TRBV5-1	TRBJ2-1	NA	NA	15
TGTGCCAGCAGCCAGGGGACTAGCGGGAGAACAGATACGCAGTATTTT	CASSQGTSGRTDTQYF	TRBV4-2	TRBJ2-3	TRBD2	NA	16
TGTGCCAGCAGGGACAGGGAGGGCGAAAAACTGTTTTTT	CASRDREGEKLFF	TRBV6-6	TRBJ1-4	TRBD1	NA	13
TGTGCCAGCAGCTCGACCCGGGACGGCTATGGCTACACCTTC	CASSSTRDGYGYTF	TRBV7-2	TRBJ1-2	NA	NA	14
TGTGCCAGCAGCTTAGCCGGGACTAGCGCCACAGATACGCAGTATTTT	CASSLAGTSATDTQYF	TRBV7-2	TRBJ2-3	TRBD2	NA	16
TGTGCCAGCAGTAGGAGGGATTCTGGGGCCAACGTCCTGACTTTC	CASSRRDSGANVLTF	TRBV25-1	TRBJ2-6	NA	NA	15
TGTGCCAGCAGCCTTGGACTAATGAGGGATGAGCAGTTCTTC	CASSLGLMRDEQFF	TRBV4-2	TRBJ2-1	NA	NA	14
TGTGCCAGCAGCCTCCTCGGGACTAGCGGGCTTGATACGCAGTATTTT	CASSLLGTSGLDTQYF	TRBV4-2	TRBJ2-3	TRBD2	NA	16
TGTGCCACCGACCTCGGACTAGCGGGATTATACGAGCAGTACTTC	CATDLGLAGLYEQYF	TRBV21-1	TRBJ2-7	NA	NA	15
TGTGCCAGCAGTCTCTCATACGAGCAGTACTTC	CASSLSYEQYF	TRBV2	TRBJ2-7	NA	NA	11
TGTGCCAGCAGTTCCCCGGGCATCGAGGAGACCCAGTACTTC	CASSSPGIEETQYF	TRBV28	TRBJ2-5	NA	once	14
TGTGCCAGCAGTTTATCGGGATATGGCTCCTACGAGCAGTACTTC	CASSLSGYGSYEQYF	TRBV27	TRBJ2-7	NA	NA	15
TGTGCCAGCAGTGAAGAAAGGGTGAGCAATCAGCCCCAGCATTTT	CASSEERVSNQPQHF	TRBV2	TRBJ1-5	NA	NA	15
TGTGCCAGCGACGGTAGCGGGAGGGGTGAGCAGTTCTTC	CASDGSGRGEQFF	TRBV2	TRBJ2-1	TRBD2	NA	13
TGTGCCAGCTCACCGAGACTAGCGGGGGGCACAGATACGCAGTATTTT	CASSPRLAGGTDTQYF	TRBV18	TRBJ2-3	TRBD2	NA	16
TGTGCCAGCAGCCCAGGGAATCGAAACTATGGCTACACCTTC	CASSPGNRNYGYTF	TRBV14	TRBJ1-2	NA	NA	14